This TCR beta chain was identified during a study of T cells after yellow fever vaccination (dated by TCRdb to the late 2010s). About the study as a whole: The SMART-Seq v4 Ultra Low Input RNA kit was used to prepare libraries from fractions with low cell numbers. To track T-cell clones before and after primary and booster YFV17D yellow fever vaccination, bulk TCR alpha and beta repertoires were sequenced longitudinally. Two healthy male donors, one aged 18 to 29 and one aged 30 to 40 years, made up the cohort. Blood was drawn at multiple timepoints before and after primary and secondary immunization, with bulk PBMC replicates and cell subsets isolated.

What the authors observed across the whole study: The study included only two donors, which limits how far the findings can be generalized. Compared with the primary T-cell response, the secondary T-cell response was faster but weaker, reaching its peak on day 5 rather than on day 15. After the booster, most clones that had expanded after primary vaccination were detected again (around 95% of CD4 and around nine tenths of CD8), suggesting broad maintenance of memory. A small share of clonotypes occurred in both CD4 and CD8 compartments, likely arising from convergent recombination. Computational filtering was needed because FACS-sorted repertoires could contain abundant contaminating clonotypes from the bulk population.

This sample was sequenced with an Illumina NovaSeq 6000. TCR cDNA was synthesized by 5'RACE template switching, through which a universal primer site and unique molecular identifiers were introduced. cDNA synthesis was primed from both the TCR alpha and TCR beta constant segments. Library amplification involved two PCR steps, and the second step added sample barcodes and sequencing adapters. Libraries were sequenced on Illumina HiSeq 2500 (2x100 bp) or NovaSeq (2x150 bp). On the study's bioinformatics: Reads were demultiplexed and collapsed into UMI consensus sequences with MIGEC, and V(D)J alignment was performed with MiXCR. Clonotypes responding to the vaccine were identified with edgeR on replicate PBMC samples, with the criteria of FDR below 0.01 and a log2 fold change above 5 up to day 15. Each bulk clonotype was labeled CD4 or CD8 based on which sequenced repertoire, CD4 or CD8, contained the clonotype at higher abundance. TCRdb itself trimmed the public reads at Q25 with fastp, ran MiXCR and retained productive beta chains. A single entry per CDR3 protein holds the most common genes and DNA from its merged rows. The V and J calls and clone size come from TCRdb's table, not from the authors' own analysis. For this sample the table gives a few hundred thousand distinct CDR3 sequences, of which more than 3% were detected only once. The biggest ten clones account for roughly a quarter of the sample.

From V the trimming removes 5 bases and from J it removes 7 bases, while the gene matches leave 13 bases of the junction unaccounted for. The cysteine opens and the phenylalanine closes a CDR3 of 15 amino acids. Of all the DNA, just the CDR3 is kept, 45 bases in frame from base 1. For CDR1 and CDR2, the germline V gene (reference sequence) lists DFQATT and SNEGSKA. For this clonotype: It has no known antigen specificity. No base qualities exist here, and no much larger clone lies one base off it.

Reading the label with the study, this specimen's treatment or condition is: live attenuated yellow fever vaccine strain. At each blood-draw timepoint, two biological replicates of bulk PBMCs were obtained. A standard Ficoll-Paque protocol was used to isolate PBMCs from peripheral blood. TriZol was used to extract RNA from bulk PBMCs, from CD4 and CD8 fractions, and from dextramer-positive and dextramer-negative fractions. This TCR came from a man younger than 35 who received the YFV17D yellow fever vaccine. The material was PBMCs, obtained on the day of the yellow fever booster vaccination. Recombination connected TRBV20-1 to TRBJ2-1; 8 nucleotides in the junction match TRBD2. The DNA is TGCAGTGCTCCTTTCAGTAGCGGGGAGGTTAATGAGCAGTTCTTC. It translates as CSAPFSSGEVNEQFF.